What follows is one TCR beta chain and its context. This specimen belongs to a study of blood T cell repertoires in COVID-19. Study-wide background: From the United States, Italy and Spain came samples of acute and convalescent COVID-19. In each case, the material was cDNA or gDNA derived from T cells, B-cell-depleted T cells, or PBMCs.

Authors' methods: Estimates of nucleated cell counts were drawn from the amplification of reference gene primers. Sequencing was performed with immunoSEQ multiplex PCR; in TCRdb, only in-frame clones are kept and a portion is missing. D and trimming were read from the DNA, whereas the V and J calls and clone size are those reported in that table. In the table there are about 210,000 clones, around 82% of which are singletons. The CDR3 totals 13 residues. The germline V gene has CDR1 SGHTA and CDR2 FQGNSA. Trimming shortened V by 5 bases and J by 6 bases, and 14 bases separated the two germline ends. The V gene is TRBV7-2, the J gene TRBJ2-7, with D perhaps TRBD2 (6 bases). This TCR was sampled from a woman in her forties with acute or convalescent COVID-19. Sequencing used peripheral blood. CDR3 protein: CASSRRESREQYF. CDR3 DNA: TGTGCCAGCAGCCGCCGGGAGTCTCGCGAGCAGTACTTC.